The TCR beta chain described here comes from a study of cytomegalovirus exposure and HLA in healthy donors. The PCR made use of 60 Vbeta and 13 Jbeta primers. The table came from immunoSEQ multiplex PCR; TCRdb's copy has only in-frame clones and leaves some out. The repertoire holds nearly 200,000 clones, 70% to 80% seen once, with around 0.4% in the top ten. The germline CDR1 and CDR2 sequences are SGHAT and FQNNGV. The CDR3 contains 15 residues. The V segment lost 1 base and the J segment 6 bases; nucleotides outside the gene matches: 6. The V and J genes are TRBV11-2 and TRBJ2-7, with TRBD1 matching over 10 bases. The TCR originated in a male donor in good health and CMV-seropositive. The sample comprised PBMCs. CDR3 amino acids: CASSLGDRGPLEQYF. The CDR3 DNA follows: TGTGCCAGCAGCTTAGGGGACAGGGGCCCCCTCGAGCAGTACTTC.